The 14 T cell receptor beta chains below were found in one sample sequenced in a study of read filtering for tumor transcriptome and immune sequencing. Molecular barcoded adaptors covering alpha/delta and beta/gamma chains were used on about 0.4 ug RNA. TCRdb redid the calling of the reads with MiXCR, one entry per CDR3 protein. The sample holds approximately 41,000 distinct CDR3 sequences; about an eighth are singletons and the top ten take approximately 30%. Specimen: a population of CD138-negative cells sorted from bone marrow. The receptors come from a donor at least 40 years old with multiple myeloma.

This clonotype has a count of ten or more. The genes are TRBV20-1 and TRBJ2-7, with 8 bases lining up with TRBD1. The CDR3 covers 14 residues. Germline-derived CDR1 and CDR2 are DFQATT and SNEGSKA (reference sequence). V lost 1 base, J lost 5 bases, and 7 bases stayed unmatched. The CDR3 region is CSARVVDRGNEQYF. CDR3 sequence (DNA): TGCAGTGCTAGAGTTGTCGACAGGGGCAACGAGCAGTACTTC.

Note on this clonotype: Just one base apart from a much larger clone, this may be a read error. V is TRBV5-6 and J is TRBJ2-1; D call uncertain. Germline V gene data show CDR1 as SGHDT and CDR2 as YYEEEE. The CDR3 extends over 12 amino acids. The CDR3 reads CASSPERRERFF. CDR3 DNA: TGTGCCAGCAGCCCGGAGCGCCGTGAGCGGTTCTTC. The whole variable domain, remainder taken from reference TRBV5-6 and TRBJ2-1, is DAGVTQSPTHLIKTRGQQVTLRCSPKSGHDTVSWYQQALGQGPQFIFQYYEEEERQRGNFPDRFSGHQFPNYSSELNVNALLLGDSALYLCASSPERRERFFGPGTRLTVL.

The sample holds a few counts of this clonotype. J is TRBJ2-7 and V is TRBV30, with 7 bases matching TRBD1. Germline CDR1 reads GTSNPN; CDR2 reads SVGIG (reference sequence). The CDR3 runs to 11 residues. The CDR3, as DNA: TGTGCAGGAGACAGGGTTTACGAGCAGTACTTC. As protein: CAGDRVYEQYF.

In this sample, this clonotype turned up a few times. The rearrangement joins TRBV24-1 to TRBJ2-5; unclear D gene. With 3 bases removed from V and 4 bases from J, the gap between germline ends came to 5 bases. This CDR3 contains 12 residues. From germline, CDR1 is KGHDR and CDR2 SFDVKD. The CDR3 loop reads CATSDVGETQYF. CDR3 nucleotide sequence: TGTGCCACCAGTGATGTGGGAGAGACCCAGTACTTC.

In this sample, this clonotype turned up many times. CDR3 sequence: CASIPTSGSYNEQFF. In DNA form, the CDR3 reads TGTGCCAGCATCCCGACTAGCGGCTCCTACAATGAGCAGTTCTTC. The chain couples TRBV28 to TRBJ2-1; TRBD2 matches 9 bases. Germline CDR1 MDHEN, CDR2 SYDVKM. The length of the CDR3 is 15 residues. V trimming: 7 bases; J trimming: 0 bases; junction bases outside the gene matches: 4.

This clonotype was recorded many times. The chain joins TRBV20-1 to TRBJ2-1; TRBD2 aligns across 9 bases. The CDR3 extends over 15 amino acids. V lost 2 bases to trimming and J lost 4 bases; unmatched junction nucleotides: 6. CDR1 DFQATT and CDR2 SNEGSKA come from the germline V gene (reference sequence). Here the CDR3 DNA reads TGCAGTGCTAGACCGAGCGGGAGGTCGTACAATGAGCAGTTCTTC. Translated, it gives CSARPSGRSYNEQFF.

The CDR3 DNA reads TGTGCCAGTAGTTCCCGACAGGGTCCAGGCTACGAGCAGTACTTC. This sequence encodes CASSSRQGPGYEQYF. The gene calls are TRBV19 and TRBJ2-7; 7 nucleotides line up with TRBD1. V shed 5 bases and J 3 bases; nucleotides not matched to a gene: 10. Germline-derived CDR1 and CDR2 are LNHDA and SQIVND (reference sequence). The CDR3 has 15 residues.

Details on this clonotype: A much larger clone lies one base from this, so it may be a read error. A read error is likely, as this CDR3 ends without the conserved phenylalanine or tryptophan. V usage is TRBV29-1 and J usage is TRBJ2-7; TRBD2 matches at 9 bases. V lost 3 bases to trimming and J lost 6 bases; unmatched junction nucleotides: 12. Germline V lookup: CDR1 SQVTM, CDR2 ANQGSEA. The CDR3 runs to 15 residues. The CDR3 reads CSVERSGRNPREQYS. The CDR3, as DNA: TGCAGCGTTGAGAGAAGCGGGAGGAACCCCCGCGAGCAGTACTCC.

This clonotype has at least ten counts. The CDR3, as DNA: TGCAGTGCTAGAGACACCCTGTCTTCTAGCTCCTACAATGAGCAGTTCTTC. Amino acid sequence: CSARDTLSSSSYNEQFF. This chain joins TRBV20-1 and TRBJ2-1, with unresolved D. This CDR3 comprises 17 residues. V lost 0 bases and J lost 0, with 15 bases in between. The germline CDR1 and CDR2 sequences are DFQATT and SNEGSKA (reference sequence).

As regards this clonotype: This clone may be a read error of a much larger clone one base away. The genes are TRBV12-3 or TRBV12-4 and TRBJ1-1; TRBD1 might be the D (5 bases). The CDR3 is 13 amino acids. The CDR3 loop reads CASSSGPPWALRF. CDR3 DNA: TGTGCCAGCAGTTCGGGACCGCCTTGGGCCCTCCGCTTT.

This clonotype was seen many times. The chain recombines TRBV4-3 with TRBJ2-5, with TRBD2 identical over 7 bases. V trimming: 1 base; J trimming: 1 base; junction bases outside the gene matches: 3. Germline values: CDR1 LGHNA, CDR2 YSLEER. This CDR3 has 15 residues. The CDR3 is CASSQGEGLQETQYF. DNA for the CDR3: TGCGCCAGCAGCCAAGGGGAGGGACTCCAAGAGACCCAGTACTTC.

Concerning this clonotype: A much larger clone is a single base away; this may be a read error. This sequence joins TRBV20-1 and TRBJ2-2; 8 bases map to TRBD2. Germline lookup yields CDR1 DFQATT and CDR2 SNEGSKA (reference sequence). V trimming: 1 base; J trimming: 10 bases; junction bases outside the gene matches: 5. The CDR3 is made up of 13 amino acids. The chain's CDR3 is CSARATSAVELFF. DNA of the CDR3: TGCAGTGCTAGAGCGACTAGCGCCGTGGAGCTGTTTTTT.

This clonotype has at least ten counts. The chain is built from TRBV27 and TRBJ2-5; 10 positions match TRBD2. This CDR3 comprises 13 residues. Per germline, CDR1 MNHEY and CDR2 SMNVEV (reference sequence). With V trimmed by 10 bases and J by 7 bases, 9 bases remained unmatched. In DNA form, the CDR3 reads TGTGCCACCTGGACTAGCGGCACTGGGACCCAGTACTTC. Its protein product is CATWTSGTGTQYF.

This clonotype was recorded many times. The V call is TRBV6-1, the J call TRBJ2-1; 9 nucleotides agree with TRBD2. Germline lookup yields CDR1 MNHNS and CDR2 SASEGT. Unmatched junction bases numbered 13, after V lost 10 bases and J lost 6 bases. The CDR3 extends over 15 amino acids. The CDR3 loop is CATGGGRAGGNEQFF. CDR3 DNA: TGTGCCACCGGCGGCGGGAGGGCCGGGGGCAATGAGCAGTTCTTC.